One sample yielded the 16 T cell receptor beta chains listed below, sequenced in a study of T cell changes during pregnancy in multiple sclerosis. Here immunoSEQ multiplex PCR was the method, and the copy in TCRdb shows in-frame clones only, minus some. The sample holds about 67,000 clones, about nine tenths seen once. This material consisted of peripheral blood, taken in the second trimester of pregnancy. All receptors come from a female donor with multiple sclerosis, enrolled in a pregnancy study.

This clone was counted once. V gene TRBV7-8 combines with J gene TRBJ1-1, with 10 positions matching TRBD1. This CDR3 region has 17 residues. The J segment lost 2 bases and the V segment lost 5 bases, leaving 11 bases of the junction unmatched. Germline CDR1 is SGHVS and CDR2 is FQNEAQ. The CDR3 DNA sequence: TGTGCCAGCAGCCAACCTCCAGGGACAGGGGTAAACACTGAAGCTTTCTTT. Protein product: CASSQPPGTGVNTEAFF. The full variable domain, in which reference TRBV7-8 and TRBJ1-1 provide the parts outside the CDR3, is GAGVSQSPRYKVAKRGQDVALRCDPISGHVSLFWYQQALGQGPEFLTYFQNEAQLDKSGLPSDRFFAERPEGSVSTLKIQRTQQEDSAVYLCASSQPPGTGVNTEAFFGQGTRLTVV.

The rearrangement uses TRBV6-1 and TRBJ2-2; TRBD2 matches at 7 bases. Unmatched junction bases numbered 4, after V lost 5 bases and J lost 1 base. The germline V gene encodes CDR1 MNHNS and CDR2 SASEGT. The CDR3 covers 15 residues. As DNA, the CDR3 is TGTGCCAGCAGTCGACTAGCACTGAACACCGGGGAGCTGTTTTTT. Encoded protein: CASSRLALNTGELFF.

The chain carries TRBV11-2 and TRBJ2-3, with 14 nucleotides matching TRBD2. The CDR3 totals 19 residues. CDR1 is SGHAT, CDR2 FQNNGV, per germline. Trimming cost V 5 bases and J 1 base; bases outside gene matches: 11. The CDR3 reads CASSRPGLAGVGGTDTQYF. The CDR3 nucleotides read TGTGCCAGCAGCCGACCGGGACTAGCGGGAGTGGGTGGCACAGATACGCAGTATTTT.

This clone was observed a single time. This chain uses TRBV7-9 with TRBJ2-3, with 8 bases matching TRBD1. The V segment lost 4 bases and the J segment 1 base; nucleotides outside the gene matches: 4. This CDR3 is 15 amino acids long. Germline CDR1 reads SEHNR; CDR2 reads FQNEAQ (reference sequence). The CDR3 coding sequence is TGTGCCAGCAGCTGGGTGACAGGGGGCACAGATACGCAGTATTTT. Protein product: CASSWVTGGTDTQYF. The whole variable domain, filled in from reference TRBV7-9 and TRBJ2-3, reads DTGVSQNPRHKITKRGQNVTFRCDPISEHNRLYWYRQTLGQGPEFLTYFQNEAQLEKSRLLSDRFSAERPKGSFSTLEIQRTEQGDSAMYLCASSWVTGGTDTQYFGPGTRLTVL.

The gene calls are TRBV28 and TRBJ2-1; the match to TRBD2 covers 9 bases. This CDR3 comprises 15 residues. V was clipped by 8 bases and J by 3 bases; unmatched bases: 8. Germline assignment: CDR1 MDHEN and CDR2 SYDVKM. CDR3 coding DNA: TGTGCCAGCCCGCCGCGGGAGGGCAGCTACAATGAGCAGTTCTTC. This gives the protein CASPPREGSYNEQFF.

A word on this clone: This CDR3 is also generated by other DNA sequences in the sample. The gene calls are TRBV19 and TRBJ1-3; TRBD1 might be the D (5 bases). Germline-derived CDR1 and CDR2 are LNHDA and SQIVND (reference sequence). V dropped 9 bases and J dropped 0 bases, with 15 bases sitting between them. The CDR3 spans 15 residues. DNA of the CDR3: TGTGCCAGCCTGGGGGGTCTCAGCTCTGGAAACACCATATATTTT. Residues: CASLGGLSSGNTIYF. The full variable domain, in which reference TRBV19 and TRBJ1-3 provide the parts outside the CDR3, is DGGITQSPKYLFRKEGQNVTLSCEQNLNHDAMYWYRQDPGQGLRLIYYSQIVNDFQKGDIAEGYSVSREKKESFPLTVTSAQKNPTAFYLCASLGGLSSGNTIYFGEGSWLTVV.

The chain uses TRBV5-8 and TRBJ1-5; D gene ambiguous. The germline V and J ends were trimmed by 4 bases and 2 bases, with 16 bases remaining between them. Germline CDR1 SGHTS, CDR2 YDEGEE. This CDR3 is built from 16 residues. CDR3 protein: CASSLELLTGNQPQHF. The CDR3 nucleotides are TGTGCCAGCAGCCTAGAACTTCTAACGGGCAATCAGCCCCAGCATTTT.

In this sample, this clone turned up once. The genes are TRBV7-2 and TRBJ2-7; 7 bases map to TRBD1. CDR1 SGHTA and CDR2 FQGNSA come from the germline V gene. Trimming removed 2 bases from V and 1 base from J; junction bases left unmatched: 5. The CDR3 consists of 15 residues. CDR3 DNA: TGTGCCAGCAGCTTACAGGCAGGGGGTTCCTACGAGCAGTACTTC. Translation gives CASSLQAGGSYEQYF.

V gene TRBV2 combines with J gene TRBJ2-2; 7 bases are a match to TRBD1. The V and J ends lost 6 bases and 6 bases, in that order; junction bases with no gene match: 4. CDR3 length: 13 residues. Germline V CDR1 and CDR2: SNHLY, FYNNEI. The CDR3 DNA reads TGTGCCAGCAGAGCCAGGGGGTCCGGGGAGCTGTTTTTT. Translating it yields CASRARGSGELFF.

The chain is built from TRBV7-6 and TRBJ2-1; the match to TRBD2 covers 13 bases. This CDR3 is built from 16 residues. Germline loops: CDR1 SGHVS, CDR2 FNYEAQ. The V gene end was trimmed by 5 bases and the J gene end by 9 bases; junction bases not matched to a gene: 10. CDR3 residues: CASSPRTSGGSGEQFF. In DNA form, the CDR3 reads TGTGCCAGCAGCCCTAGGACTAGCGGGGGAAGCGGTGAGCAGTTCTTC.

The rearrangement links TRBV6-1 to TRBJ1-2; 8 nucleotides match TRBD1. From germline, CDR1 is MNHNS and CDR2 SASEGT. The junction had 8 bases not matched to a gene; V was cut back by 4 bases and J by 10 bases. The CDR3 spans 13 residues. This CDR3 is CASSVDRGSDYTF. Written as DNA, the CDR3 is TGTGCCAGCAGTGTTGACAGGGGATCGGACTACACCTTC.

The chain employs TRBV27 and TRBJ1-5, with D maybe TRBD1 (6 bases). Germline V gives CDR1 MNHEY, CDR2 SMNVEV (reference sequence). Trimming took off 6 bases at V and 2 bases at J, with 17 bases between the two ends. This CDR3 is built from 16 residues. The CDR3 nucleotides read TGTGCCAGCAGCGACAGGATGATAGTTGGCAATCAGCCCCAGCATTTT. Encoded protein: CASSDRMIVGNQPQHF.

The J gene is TRBJ2-3, the V gene TRBV30; D possibly corresponds to TRBD2 (5 bases). The CDR3 loop spans 13 amino acids. V was shortened by 5 bases and J by 2 bases, with 11 bases between the two germline ends. The germline CDR1 and CDR2 sequences are GTSNPN and SVGIG (reference sequence). The CDR3 region is CAWLASITDTQYF. CDR3 nucleotide sequence: TGTGCCTGGTTAGCGTCAATCACAGATACGCAGTATTTT.

The V gene is TRBV9, the J gene TRBJ2-1; 10 bases fit TRBD2. V was pared by 3 bases and J by 4 bases, with 7 bases of the junction left unmatched. Germline V CDR1 and CDR2: SGDLS, YYNGEE. The CDR3 has 16 residues. CDR3 in DNA: TGTGCCAGCAGCGGCGCGGGACTAGCGAGTTACAATGAGCAGTTCTTC. Residues: CASSGAGLASYNEQFF. The full variable domain, with the rest looked up from reference TRBV9 and TRBJ2-1, is DSGVTQTPKHLITATGQRVTLRCSPRSGDLSVYWYQQSLDQGLQFLIQYYNGEERAKGNILERFSAQQFPDLHSELNLSSLELGDSALYFCASSGAGLASYNEQFFGPGTRLTVL.

The chain carries TRBV5-1 and TRBJ2-1; the match to TRBD1 covers 9 bases. CDR1 SGHRS and CDR2 YFSETQ come from the germline V gene. V shed 6 bases, J shed 8 bases, and the junction held 6 bases outside the gene matches. This CDR3 has 13 amino acids. The CDR3 loop reads CASMGTGGHEQFF. The CDR3 coding sequence is TGCGCCAGCATGGGAACAGGGGGCCATGAGCAGTTCTTC.

This chain uses TRBV7-8 with TRBJ2-5, with 10 bases lining up with TRBD1. Germline CDR1 is SGHVS and CDR2 is FQNEAQ. The CDR3 covers 14 residues. The ends lost 5 bases at V and 1 base at J; junction bases unmatched: 1. The CDR3 reads CASSRDRGQETQYF. The CDR3 nucleotides read TGTGCCAGCAGCCGGGACAGGGGCCAAGAGACCCAGTACTTC.